The 14 T cell receptor beta chains below were found in one sample sequenced in a study of T cells in Graves' hyperthyroidism and ophthalmopathy. TCR beta CDR3 sequences were amplified from RNA transcripts. First-round RT-PCR of the TCR CDR3 relied on the HTBI primer set. Via MiXCR, TCRdb re-called the multiplex PCR reads, giving one row per CDR3 protein. The repertoire consists of a few hundred thousand distinct CDR3 sequences, with approximately 14% occurring once and the leading ten covering about 7%. Sequenced input: blood. These receptors were collected from a woman aged 25 to 45 with Graves' hyperthyroidism.

This clonotype was found many times. The V call is TRBV2, the J call TRBJ2-7; D is undetermined. V gave up 7 bases and J gave up 3 bases, with 10 bases separating them. Germline CDR1 and CDR2: SNHLY and FYNNEI. There are 12 residues in the CDR3. CDR3 sequence reads: CASTRLSYEQYF. The CDR3 DNA reads TGTGCCAGCACCAGGTTAAGCTACGAGCAGTACTTC.

This clonotype has at least ten counts. The rearrangement uses TRBV3-1 and TRBJ2-1; 9 bases line up with TRBD1. V lost 0 bases to trimming and J lost 8 bases; unmatched junction nucleotides: 11. The germline V gene encodes CDR1 LGHDT and CDR2 YNNKEL (reference sequence). This CDR3 has 17 residues. The CDR3 DNA follows: TGTGCCAGCAGCCAAGATAGGGGGACAGGGAATTACTATGAGCAGTTCTTC. Translated: CASSQDRGTGNYYEQFF.

This clonotype was detected a few times. V usage is TRBV7-2 and J usage is TRBJ1-6, with D uncertain. Germline values: CDR1 SGHTA, CDR2 FQGNSA. Trimming shortened V by 7 bases and J by 7 bases, and 20 bases separated the two germline ends. This CDR3 region has 16 residues. Here the CDR3 reads CASTTPRATRNSPLHF. The CDR3 DNA sequence: TGTGCCAGCACCACCCCCCGGGCGACCCGAAATTCACCCCTCCACTTT.

The rearrangement joins TRBV6-5 to TRBJ2-1; the match to TRBD1 covers 9 bases. Looked up from germline, CDR1 is MNHEY and CDR2 is SVGAGI. With V trimmed by 5 bases and J by 6 bases, 14 bases remained unmatched. This CDR3 contains 17 residues. The DNA of the CDR3 is TGTGCCAGCAGTCACGGGACCGGGACAGGGACCCCCAATGAGCAGTTCTTC. Protein: CASSHGTGTGTPNEQFF.

This clonotype has more than one count but fewer than ten. The rearrangement uses TRBV4-3 and TRBJ2-6, with D hard to call. V shed 5 bases and J shed 1 base, with 9 bases lying between them. This CDR3 comprises 15 residues. CDR1 and CDR2 from the germline V gene are LGHNA and YSLEER. The CDR3 protein is CASSKGNSGANVLTF. CDR3 nucleotide sequence: TGCGCCAGCAGCAAAGGGAATTCTGGGGCCAACGTCCTGACTTTC.

The chain uses TRBV7-9 and TRBJ2-7; the match to TRBD2 covers 9 bases. The CDR3 loop spans 16 amino acids. Germline assignment: CDR1 SEHNR and CDR2 FQNEAQ (reference sequence). Trimming removed 6 bases from V and 0 bases from J; junction bases left unmatched: 9. Here the CDR3 DNA reads TGTGCCAGCAGGGGGAGAAGTAGCGGGAGCTCCTACGAGCAGTACTTC. As protein: CASRGRSSGSSYEQYF.

This clonotype was seen repeatedly, ten times or more. V gene TRBV5-5 combines with J gene TRBJ2-7; D call uncertain. Germline V gene data show CDR1 as SGHKS and CDR2 as YYEKEE (reference sequence). This CDR3 comprises 13 residues. Between the trimmed V and J ends, which lost 1 base and 3 bases, there was a span of 8 bases. As DNA, the CDR3 is TGTGCCAGCAGCTTGACAGAAAACTACGAGCAGTACTTC. Translation gives CASSLTENYEQYF.

The chain is built from TRBV7-3 and TRBJ2-3; 9 bases match TRBD2. The germline V gene encodes CDR1 SGHTA and CDR2 FQGTGA. The CDR3 spans 16 residues. V lost 2 bases to trimming and J lost 3 bases; unmatched junction nucleotides: 6. CDR3 nucleotide sequence: TGTGCCAGCAGCTTATTTCCGGCGGGAGGGACAGATACGCAGTATTTT. Its protein is CASSLFPAGGTDTQYF.

This clonotype was picked up a small number of times. This chain connects TRBV6-2 or TRBV6-3 to TRBJ2-1; D is possibly TRBD2 (6 bases). Between the trimmed V and J ends, which lost 4 bases and 4 bases, there was a span of 20 bases. The CDR3 length is 17 residues. Germline CDR1 reads MNHEY; CDR2 reads SVGEGT. CDR3 sequence (DNA): TGTGCCAGCAGTTCATGGGACTCCCTTAGGGGTTACAATGAGCAGTTCTTC. It yields the protein CASSSWDSLRGYNEQFF.

The rearrangement uses TRBV5-4 and TRBJ1-1; D is unclear. Germline loops: CDR1 SGHNT, CDR2 YYREEE (reference sequence). The ends were cut back, 2 bases at V and 6 bases at J, with 11 bases in the middle. The CDR3 consists of 13 residues. Written as DNA, the CDR3 is TGTGCCAGCAGCTTTGAGGTCCGCGCTGAAGCTTTCTTT. Protein: CASSFEVRAEAFF.

This clonotype was seen a few times. The chain links TRBV7-9 to TRBJ2-5; D remains unclear. The V gene's germline CDR1 is SEHNR and CDR2 FQNEAQ (reference sequence). This CDR3 is built from 12 residues. With 3 bases removed from V and 7 bases from J, the gap between germline ends came to 9 bases. The CDR3 bases are TGTGCCAGCAGCTTGCACTTCGGGACCCAGTACTTC. It yields the protein CASSLHFGTQYF.

The chain has TRBV10-1 and TRBJ2-2, with 11 positions matching TRBD2. CDR1 WNHNN and CDR2 SYGVQD come from the germline V gene (reference sequence). The J segment lost 6 bases and the V segment lost 2 bases, leaving 2 bases of the junction unmatched. The CDR3 totals 15 residues. The chain's CDR3 is CASSEKLAGAGELFF. The DNA for the CDR3 is TGCGCCAGCAGTGAGAAACTAGCGGGAGCCGGGGAGCTGTTTTTT.

There are a few counts of this clonotype. The J gene is TRBJ2-1, the V gene TRBV15, with TRBD2 matching 9 bases. CDR1 LNHNV and CDR2 YYDKDF come from the germline V gene (reference sequence). The CDR3 extends over 15 amino acids. Trimming took 0 bases from V and 9 from J; bases not matched to a gene: 6. CDR3 in amino acids: CATSREPGLAIEQFF. CDR3 bases: TGTGCCACCAGCAGAGAGCCGGGACTAGCCATTGAGCAGTTCTTC.

Many counts were recorded for this clonotype. The chain couples TRBV6-1 to TRBJ2-7; the match to TRBD2 covers 9 bases. Germline V lookup: CDR1 MNHNS, CDR2 SASEGT. The CDR3 sequence is 18 residues long. V was pared by 6 bases and J by 5 bases, with 20 bases of the junction left unmatched. CDR3 nucleotides: TGTGCCAGCAGGCTTGTAGGTCTTAGCGGGAGAGGCCGGGACGAGCAGTACTTC. Protein product: CASRLVGLSGRGRDEQYF.